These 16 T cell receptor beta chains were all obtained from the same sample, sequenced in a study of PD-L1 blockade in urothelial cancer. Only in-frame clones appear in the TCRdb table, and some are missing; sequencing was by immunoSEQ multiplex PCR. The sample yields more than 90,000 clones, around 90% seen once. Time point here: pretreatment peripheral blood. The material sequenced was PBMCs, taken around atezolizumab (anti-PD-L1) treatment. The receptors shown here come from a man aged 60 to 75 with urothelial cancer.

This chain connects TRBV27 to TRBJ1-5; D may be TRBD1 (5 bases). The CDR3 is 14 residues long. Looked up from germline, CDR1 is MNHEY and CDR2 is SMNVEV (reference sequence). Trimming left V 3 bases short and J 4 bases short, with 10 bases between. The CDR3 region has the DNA TGTGCCAGCAGTTTCGGAGGGGAAAATCAGCCCCAGCATTTT. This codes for CASSFGGENQPQHF.

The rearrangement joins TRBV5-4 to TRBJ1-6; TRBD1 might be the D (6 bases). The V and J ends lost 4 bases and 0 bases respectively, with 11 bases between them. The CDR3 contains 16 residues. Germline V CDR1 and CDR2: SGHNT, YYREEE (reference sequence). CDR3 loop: CASSQGQSSYNSPLHF. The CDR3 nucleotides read TGTGCCAGCAGCCAAGGACAGAGCTCCTATAATTCACCCCTCCACTTT.

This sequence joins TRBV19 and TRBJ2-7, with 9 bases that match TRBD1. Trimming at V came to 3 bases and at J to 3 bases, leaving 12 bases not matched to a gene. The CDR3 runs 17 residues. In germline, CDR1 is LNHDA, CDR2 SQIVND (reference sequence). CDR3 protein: CASSIRLQGARVYEQYF. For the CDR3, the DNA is TGTGCCAGTAGTATCAGACTACAGGGGGCTCGAGTCTACGAGCAGTACTTC.

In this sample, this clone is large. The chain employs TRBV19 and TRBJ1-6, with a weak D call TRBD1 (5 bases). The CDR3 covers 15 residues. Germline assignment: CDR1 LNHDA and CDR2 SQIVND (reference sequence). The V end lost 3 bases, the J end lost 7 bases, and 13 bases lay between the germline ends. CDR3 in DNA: TGTGCCAGTAGTATCGTGGGGCTGGGGAATTCACCCCTCCACTTT. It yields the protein CASSIVGLGNSPLHF.

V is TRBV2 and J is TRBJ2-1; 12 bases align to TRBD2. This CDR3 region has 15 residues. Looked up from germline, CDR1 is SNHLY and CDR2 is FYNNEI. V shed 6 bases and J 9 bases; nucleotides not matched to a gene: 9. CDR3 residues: CASSRLAGGPREQFF. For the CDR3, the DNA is TGTGCCAGCAGCCGCCTAGCGGGGGGGCCGCGTGAGCAGTTCTTC.

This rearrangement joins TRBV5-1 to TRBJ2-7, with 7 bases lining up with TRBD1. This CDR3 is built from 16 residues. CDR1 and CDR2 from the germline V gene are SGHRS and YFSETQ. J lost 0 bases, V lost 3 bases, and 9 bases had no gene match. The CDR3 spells CASSSSSGTDSYEQYF. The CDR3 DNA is TGCGCCAGCAGCTCCTCCTCCGGGACAGACTCCTACGAGCAGTACTTC.

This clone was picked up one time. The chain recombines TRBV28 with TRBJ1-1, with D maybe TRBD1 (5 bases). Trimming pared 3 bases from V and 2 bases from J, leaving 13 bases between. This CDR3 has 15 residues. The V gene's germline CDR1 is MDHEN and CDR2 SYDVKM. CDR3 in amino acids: CASSLSVRENTEAFF. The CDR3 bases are TGTGCCAGCAGTTTGTCGGTCAGGGAAAACACTGAAGCTTTCTTT.

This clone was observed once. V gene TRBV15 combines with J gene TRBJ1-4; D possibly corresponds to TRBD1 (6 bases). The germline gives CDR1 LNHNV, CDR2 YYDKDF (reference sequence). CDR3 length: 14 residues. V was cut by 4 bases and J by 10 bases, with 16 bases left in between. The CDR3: CATSTYVQGGKLFF. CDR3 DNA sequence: TGTGCCACCAGCACTTACGTACAGGGTGGAAAACTGTTTTTT.

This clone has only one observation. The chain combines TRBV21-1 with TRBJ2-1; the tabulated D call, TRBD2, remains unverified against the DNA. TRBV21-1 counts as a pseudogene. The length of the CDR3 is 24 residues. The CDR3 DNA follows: TGTGCCAGCAGCAATATTCGCCAGGGGATCCTCGGACTAGCGGGAGGGCCCTCCTACAATGAGCAGTTCTTC. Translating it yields CASSNIRQGILGLAGGPSYNEQFF.

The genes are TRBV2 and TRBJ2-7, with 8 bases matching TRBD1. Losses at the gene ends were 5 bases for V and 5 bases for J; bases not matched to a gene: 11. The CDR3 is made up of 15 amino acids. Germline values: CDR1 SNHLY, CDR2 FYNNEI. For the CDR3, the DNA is TGTGCCAGCAGTTTGACCGGGACAGGTTTCAACGAGCAGTACTTC. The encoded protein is CASSLTGTGFNEQYF.

The CDR3 here is CASKQQGGETQYF. CDR3 DNA sequence: TGTGCCAGTAAACAACAGGGTGGAGAGACCCAGTACTTC. The rearrangement links TRBV19 to TRBJ2-5; D is perhaps TRBD1 (6 bases). CDR1 is LNHDA and CDR2 is SQIVND in the germline V gene (reference sequence). Trimming stripped 7 bases from V and 4 bases from J, with 13 bases between. There are 13 residues in the CDR3.

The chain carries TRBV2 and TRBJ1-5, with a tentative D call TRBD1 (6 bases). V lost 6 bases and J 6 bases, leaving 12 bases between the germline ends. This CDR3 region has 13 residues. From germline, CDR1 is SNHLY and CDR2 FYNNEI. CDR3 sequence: CASRDRGIQPQHF. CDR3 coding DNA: TGTGCCAGCAGGGACAGAGGGATTCAGCCCCAGCATTTT.

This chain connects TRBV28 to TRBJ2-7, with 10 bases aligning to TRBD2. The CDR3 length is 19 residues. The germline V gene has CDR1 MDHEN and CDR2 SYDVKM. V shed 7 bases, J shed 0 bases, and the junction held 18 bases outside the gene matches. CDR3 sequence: CASNLWGPDSGGHSYEQYF. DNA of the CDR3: TGTGCCAGCAACCTCTGGGGCCCAGATAGCGGGGGGCACTCCTACGAGCAGTACTTC.

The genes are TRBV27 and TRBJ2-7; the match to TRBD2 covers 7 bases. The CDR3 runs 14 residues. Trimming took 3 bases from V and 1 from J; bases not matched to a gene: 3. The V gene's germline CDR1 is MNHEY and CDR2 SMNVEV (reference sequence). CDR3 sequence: CASSLVGGSYEQYF. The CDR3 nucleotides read TGTGCCAGCAGTTTGGTGGGGGGGTCCTACGAGCAGTACTTC.

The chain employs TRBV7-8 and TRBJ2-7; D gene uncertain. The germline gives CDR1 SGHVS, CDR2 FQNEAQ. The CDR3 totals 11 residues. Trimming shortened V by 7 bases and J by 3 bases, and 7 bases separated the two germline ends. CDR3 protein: CASKSGYEQYF. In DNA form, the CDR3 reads TGTGCCAGCAAATCGGGCTACGAGCAGTACTTC.

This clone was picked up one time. In nucleotides, the CDR3 is TGTGCCAGCAGCGGACTAGCGGGAGAGGTGGCCGGGGAGCTGTTTTTT. Encoded protein: CASSGLAGEVAGELFF. The rearrangement links TRBV9 to TRBJ2-2; TRBD2 matches 12 bases. Germline V lookup: CDR1 SGDLS, CDR2 YYNGEE. The CDR3 contains 16 residues. V lost 3 bases to trimming and J lost 6 bases; unmatched junction nucleotides: 6.